This TCR beta chain was identified in a study of Ad26.COV2.S vaccination and SARS-CoV-2 variants (dated by TCRdb to the early 2020s). Concerning the study at large: Vaccine-arm donors came from COV1001, a multicentre, randomized, double-blind, placebo-controlled phase I-IIa trial of Ad26.COV2.S in healthy adults. TCRbeta repertoire sequencing was used to assess the specificity and breadth of SARS-CoV-2-reactive T cell receptors after Ad26.COV2.S vaccination. Investigators did not know the trial group allocation while performing experiments and assessing outcomes. Participants in the trial were split at random into five groups of five each, receiving low-dose or high-dose Ad26.COV2.S once or twice, or else placebo on both occasions. Dosing of Ad26.COV2.S was intramuscular, at either 5x10^10 or 1x10^11 viral particles, delivered as one shot or as two shots spaced 56 days apart. A total of some 30 samples were included in the TCR-sequenced set, comprising approximately 20 Ad26.COV2.S vaccine recipients, 5 placebo recipients and 8 SARS-CoV-2 convalescent individuals. Broad study findings and their caveats: Non-spike TCR breadth was comparable between vaccine and placebo recipients, consistent with the vaccine containing only spike. The study was not powered for comparison of responses between vaccine doses or regimens. It was noted by the authors that total T cell responses may have been underestimated by the TCR breadth and depth analyses. Compared with placebo recipients, Ad26.COV2.S recipients showed higher spike-specific TCR breadth (P = 0.0014). After vaccination, substantial breadth of spike-specific CD8+ and CD4+ T cell responses was reported.

TCRbeta CDR3 regions were sequenced with the immunoSEQ Assay. After extraction, genomic DNA underwent amplification by bias-controlled multiplex PCR, followed by high-throughput sequencing. As for the original processing: To quantify the absolute abundance of every unique TCRbeta CDR3 region, sequences were collapsed and filtered. T cell fraction was estimated by normalization of TCRbeta template counts to usable DNA, with usable DNA being measured through amplification of reference genes present in all nucleated cells. Repertoire TCRs were annotated as SARS-CoV-2-specific by exact matching of V gene, CDR3 amino acid sequence and J gene to a known reactive TCR set. The reference SARS-CoV-2 TCR set came from MIRA and was filtered for enrichment in COVID-19-positive ImmuneCODE repertoires, removing public or cross-reactive TCRs. Based on the MIRA antigens, annotated TCRs were further analysed at the level of specific ORF or position within ORF. Breadth was defined as the number of annotated unique rearrangements divided by the total number of unique productive rearrangements, and depth was defined as the summed frequency of the annotated unique rearrangements. Two-sided Wilcoxon rank-sum tests were used to compare TCR breadth between groups. The table comes from immuneACCESS by way of TCRdb, which keeps in-frame sequences with V and J called. Part of the clones is missing from these tables; in studies checked, under half for an unresolved V gene and the rest for unknown reasons. V and J calls plus clone size are reproduced from that table; the DNA served to infer D and trimming. The sample data list over 200,000 clones, and roughly 90% of these were observed just once. The ten biggest clones cover over 8.5% of the sample.

The treatment or condition label, read with the paper, signifies: 15 to 20 received Ad26.COV2.S at low or high dose, single or two shots; 5 received placebo; per-sample allocation not given. For vaccine and placebo recipients, repertoires were sequenced using samples collected on day 63 after the first injection. In Cohort 1b, 20 to 25 adults aged 18-55 years were enrolled at a single site in Boston, USA, between 29 July and 7 August 2020. Ad26.COV2.S consisted of a replication-incompetent adenovirus type 26 vector by which a prefusion-stabilized SARS-CoV-2 spike protein from the original Wuhan strain was expressed. This clone was recorded only once. The antigen it recognizes is unknown. Base quality data are lacking; no much larger clone is found one base away. CDR1 SQVTM and CDR2 ANQGSEA were looked up in the germline V gene. The CDR3, from cysteine to phenylalanine, totals 13 residues. The sequence is cut down to CDR3 DNA, 39 bases in frame from base 1. Trimmed from V: 3 bases; trimmed from J: 4 bases; junction bases lacking a gene match: 5.

The receptor was isolated from a person aged 18-60 years who received the Ad26.COV2.S COVID-19 vaccine or a placebo. This material consisted of peripheral blood, taken in a trial of Ad26.COV2.S vaccine versus placebo. The rearrangement joined TRBV29-1 to TRBJ1-1, and TRBD1 aligns with 7 junction nucleotides. The sequenced DNA is TGCAGCGTTGAGTGGACAGGACCCACTGAAGCTTTCTTT. It codes for CSVEWTGPTEAFF.